This T cell receptor (beta chain) was sequenced during a study of vaccination effects on CD4 cells after COVID-19. At the level of the study: Vaccination followed sampling of two convalescent patients by 16 days and one week respectively. Study-wide points: Mainly new vaccine-induced clones made up the post-vaccine spike-reactive clones in convalescents.

Antigen-specific CD4+ T cells were first expanded with viral peptide pools by the ViraFEST assay and only then sequenced. Cells that had been cultured for 10 days were the source of isolated CD4+ T cells. The person's infection with SARS-CoV-2, confirmed by PCR, took place between March and December 2020. The assay was immunoSEQ multiplex PCR, and TCRdb's table has in-frame clones only and misses some. The data hold 35,000 to 45,000 clones, with 70% to 80% observed a single time. Concerning this clone itself: Its antigen is unidentified.

This receptor was obtained from a human donor who had a prior SARS-CoV-2 infection. The sample was CD4+ T cells from PBMCs cultured with HCoV-NL63 spike peptides, taken before COVID-19 vaccination.

The CDR3 DNA sequence: TGTGCCAGCAGTAACCGGGAAAAACTGTTTTTT. Translated: CASSNREKLFF. The rearrangement uses TRBV6-6 and TRBJ1-4; D is unclear. The V end was cut by 5 bases, the J end by 8 bases, with 6 bases between. Per germline, CDR1 MNHNY and CDR2 SVGAGI (reference sequence). This CDR3 has 11 amino acids.